This is a list of T cell receptor beta chains from one sample in a study of identifying expanded T cells in peripheral blood. Clones were sequenced by immunoSEQ multiplex PCR, and TCRdb holds only the in-frame ones, with some missing. The table has roughly 63,000 clones, approximately 80% seen once; the top ten hold 19%. Sequencing input: blood. The receptors come from a person aged 18 to 69 in good health. Each CDR3 is given with its conserved first and last residue. Fields, in order: CDR3 DNA, CDR3 protein, V gene, J gene, clone size, CDR3 length, D gene. The D gene is left open where the match is weak. Rows may omit the clone size; those that give it use once, few, many or a size class.

CDR3nt: TGTGCCAGCAGTGATGGACGGATACCCGGCGGCGAGACCCAGTACTTC
CDR3aa: CASSDGRIPGGETQYF
v_gene: TRBV2
j_gene: TRBJ2-5
abundance: -
len: 16
d_gene: -

CDR3nt: TGTGCCAGCAGTTCTGGATTCGGGACAGGGCTTTACGAGCAGTACTTC
CDR3aa: CASSSGFGTGLYEQYF
v_gene: TRBV9
j_gene: TRBJ2-7
abundance: -
len: 16
d_gene: TRBD1

CDR3nt: TGTGCCAGCAAGAGGCAGTCAATCTCTGGAAACACCATATATTTT
CDR3aa: CASKRQSISGNTIYF
v_gene: TRBV2
j_gene: TRBJ1-3
abundance: -
len: 15
d_gene: -

CDR3nt: TGCAGCGTTCTGAGGGGCCAAACTGAAGCCTTCTTT
CDR3aa: CSVLRGQTEAFF
v_gene: TRBV29-1
j_gene: TRBJ1-1
abundance: -
len: 12
d_gene: -

CDR3nt: TGTGCCAGCAGTGACCGGGACACCGGCACAGATACGCAGTATTTT
CDR3aa: CASSDRDTGTDTQYF
v_gene: TRBV14
j_gene: TRBJ2-3
abundance: -
len: 15
d_gene: -

CDR3nt: TGTGCCAGTAGCGATCAGAGCCAAGAGACCCAGTACTTC
CDR3aa: CASSDQSQETQYF
v_gene: TRBV19
j_gene: TRBJ2-5
abundance: -
len: 13
d_gene: -

CDR3nt: TGTGCTAGTGGTTTGGTACTGGGGGCCTCTGGAAACACCATATATTTT
CDR3aa: CASGLVLGASGNTIYF
v_gene: TRBV12-5
j_gene: TRBJ1-3
abundance: -
len: 16
d_gene: -

CDR3nt: TGTGCCAGCTCAGTACAGGGAAACAACTATGGCTACACCTTC
CDR3aa: CASSVQGNNYGYTF
v_gene: TRBV18
j_gene: TRBJ1-2
abundance: -
len: 14
d_gene: -

CDR3nt: TGTGCCTGGAGTGTACTCGGGTCTGAAGCTTTCTTT
CDR3aa: CAWSVLGSEAFF
v_gene: TRBV30
j_gene: TRBJ1-1
abundance: -
len: 12
d_gene: -

CDR3nt: TGCAGTATACTCGGGACACATGAAGCTTTCTTT
CDR3aa: CSILGTHEAFF
v_gene: TRBV20-1
j_gene: TRBJ1-1
abundance: -
len: 11
d_gene: -

CDR3nt: TGTGCCAGCAGCTTAGCGACAGGGCGCGCAGATACGCAGTATTTT
CDR3aa: CASSLATGRADTQYF
v_gene: TRBV7-9
j_gene: TRBJ2-3
abundance: once
len: 15
d_gene: TRBD1

CDR3nt: TGTGCCAGTAGTATTCAGTGGGGGGAGACCCAGTACTTC
CDR3aa: CASSIQWGETQYF
v_gene: TRBV19
j_gene: TRBJ2-5
abundance: -
len: 13
d_gene: -

CDR3nt: TGTGCCAGCAGCTTAGCCGGGCTAGTAGAAGAGACCCAGTACTTC
CDR3aa: CASSLAGLVEETQYF
v_gene: TRBV7-9
j_gene: TRBJ2-5
abundance: -
len: 15
d_gene: -

CDR3nt: TGTGCCTGGAGTGTACACGGCAATGAGCAGTTCTTC
CDR3aa: CAWSVHGNEQFF
v_gene: TRBV30
j_gene: TRBJ2-1
abundance: -
len: 12
d_gene: -

CDR3nt: TGTGCTAGTGGTGTTTATGGCTACACCTTC
CDR3aa: CASGVYGYTF
v_gene: TRBV12-5
j_gene: TRBJ1-2
abundance: -
len: 10
d_gene: -

CDR3nt: TGTGCCAGCAGCTTAGCCTCCTACAATGAGCAGTTCTTC
CDR3aa: CASSLASYNEQFF
v_gene: TRBV7-2
j_gene: TRBJ2-1
abundance: -
len: 13
d_gene: -

CDR3nt: TGTGCCAGCAGCCAAGGGACAGGGGGCAGCCGGGAGACCCAGTACTTC
CDR3aa: CASSQGTGGSRETQYF
v_gene: TRBV5-4
j_gene: TRBJ2-5
abundance: -
len: 16
d_gene: TRBD1

CDR3nt: TGTGCCAGCAGCAAGCTACCGTCCCAGGGTTTGGCTTTCTTT
CDR3aa: CASSKLPSQGLAFF
v_gene: TRBV5-8
j_gene: TRBJ1-1
abundance: -
len: 14
d_gene: -

CDR3nt: TGTGCCAGCAGTTTTAAGGGGGCGATGACTGAAGCTTTCTTT
CDR3aa: CASSFKGAMTEAFF
v_gene: TRBV27
j_gene: TRBJ1-1
abundance: -
len: 14
d_gene: TRBD1

CDR3nt: TGTGCCAGTAGTATAGCCGGGGGGGCGCTCTCAGATACGCAGTATTTT
CDR3aa: CASSIAGGALSDTQYF
v_gene: TRBV19
j_gene: TRBJ2-3
abundance: -
len: 16
d_gene: TRBD2

CDR3nt: TGTGCCAGCAGCTTTGGTCGACCGAAATCCTACGAGCAGTACTTC
CDR3aa: CASSFGRPKSYEQYF
v_gene: TRBV5-6
j_gene: TRBJ2-7
abundance: -
len: 15
d_gene: -

CDR3nt: TGTGCCAGCAGCGGGAGCGGGAGGAGCACAGATACGCAGTATTTT
CDR3aa: CASSGSGRSTDTQYF
v_gene: TRBV2
j_gene: TRBJ2-3
abundance: -
len: 15
d_gene: TRBD2

CDR3nt: TGTGCCAGCACCCCGAGGAGGGGCGGGACAAATGAGCAGTTCTTC
CDR3aa: CASTPRRGGTNEQFF
v_gene: TRBV7-2
j_gene: TRBJ2-1
abundance: -
len: 15
d_gene: -

CDR3nt: TGTGCCAGCAGCGAGAGCTCTGGGGCCAACGTCCTGACTTTC
CDR3aa: CASSESSGANVLTF
v_gene: TRBV6-4
j_gene: TRBJ2-6
abundance: -
len: 14
d_gene: -

CDR3nt: TGCGCCAGCAGCCACCCTCCCCAGGGGGGGAACACTGAAGCTTTCTTT
CDR3aa: CASSHPPQGGNTEAFF
v_gene: TRBV4-3
j_gene: TRBJ1-1
abundance: few
len: 16
d_gene: TRBD1

CDR3nt: TGTGCCAGCAGTCGAGGGACTAGGGACAATGAGCAGTTCTTC
CDR3aa: CASSRGTRDNEQFF
v_gene: TRBV6-5
j_gene: TRBJ2-1
abundance: -
len: 14
d_gene: TRBD2